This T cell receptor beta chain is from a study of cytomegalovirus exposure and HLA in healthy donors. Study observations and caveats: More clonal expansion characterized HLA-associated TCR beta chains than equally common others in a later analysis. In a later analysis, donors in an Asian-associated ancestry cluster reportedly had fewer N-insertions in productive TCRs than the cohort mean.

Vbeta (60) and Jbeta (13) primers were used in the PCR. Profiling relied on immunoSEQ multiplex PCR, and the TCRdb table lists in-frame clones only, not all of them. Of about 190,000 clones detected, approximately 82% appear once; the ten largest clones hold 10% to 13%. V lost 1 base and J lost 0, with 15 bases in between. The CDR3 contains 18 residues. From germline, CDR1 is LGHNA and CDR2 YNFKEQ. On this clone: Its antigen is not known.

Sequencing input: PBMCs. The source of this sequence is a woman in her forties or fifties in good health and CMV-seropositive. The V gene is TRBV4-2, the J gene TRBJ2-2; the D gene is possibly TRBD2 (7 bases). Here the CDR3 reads CASSQGGRGRANTGELFF. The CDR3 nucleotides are TGTGCCAGCAGCCAAGGAGGGCGGGGGCGAGCGAACACCGGGGAGCTGTTTTTT.